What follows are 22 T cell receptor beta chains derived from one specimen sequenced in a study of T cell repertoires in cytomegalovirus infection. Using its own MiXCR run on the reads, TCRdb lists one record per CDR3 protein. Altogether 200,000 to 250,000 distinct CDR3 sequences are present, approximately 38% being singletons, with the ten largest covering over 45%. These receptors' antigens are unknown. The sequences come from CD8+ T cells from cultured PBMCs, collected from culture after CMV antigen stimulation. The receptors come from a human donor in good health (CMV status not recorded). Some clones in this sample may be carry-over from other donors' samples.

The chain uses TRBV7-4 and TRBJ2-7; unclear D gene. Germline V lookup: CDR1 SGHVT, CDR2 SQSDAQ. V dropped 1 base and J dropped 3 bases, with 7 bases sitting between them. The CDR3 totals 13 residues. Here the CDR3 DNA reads TGTGCCAGCAGCTTAGGCGTATACTACGAGCAGTACTTC. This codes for CASSLGVYYEQYF.

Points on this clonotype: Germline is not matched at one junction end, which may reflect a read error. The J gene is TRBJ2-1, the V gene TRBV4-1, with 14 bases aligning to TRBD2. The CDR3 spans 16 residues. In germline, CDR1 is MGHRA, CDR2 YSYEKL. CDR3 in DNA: TGCGCCAGCAGCCAAGACCCGGGACTAGCGGGAGAATTTAGGATCTTC. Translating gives CASSQDPGLAGEFRIF.

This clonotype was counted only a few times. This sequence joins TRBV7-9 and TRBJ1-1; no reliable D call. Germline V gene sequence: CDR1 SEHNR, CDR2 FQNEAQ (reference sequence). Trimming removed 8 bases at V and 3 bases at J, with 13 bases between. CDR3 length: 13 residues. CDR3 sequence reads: CASWTGRDTEAFF. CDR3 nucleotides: TGTGCCAGCTGGACCGGTAGGGACACTGAAGCTTTCTTT. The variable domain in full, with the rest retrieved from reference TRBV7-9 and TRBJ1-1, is DTGVSQNPRHKITKRGQNVTFRCDPISEHNRLYWYRQTLGQGPEFLTYFQNEAQLEKSRLLSDRFSAERPKGSFSTLEIQRTEQGDSAMYLCASWTGRDTEAFFGQGTRLTVV.

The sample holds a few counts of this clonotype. CDR3 sequence (DNA): TGTGCCAGTAGTATCGGACTAGCGGCTTTCAATGAGCAGTTCTTC. It codes for CASSIGLAAFNEQFF. The rearrangement joins TRBV19 to TRBJ2-1, with 10 bases that match TRBD2. Germline assignment: CDR1 LNHDA and CDR2 SQIVND (reference sequence). The V segment lost 3 bases and the J segment 6 bases; nucleotides outside the gene matches: 5. The CDR3 is 15 residues long.

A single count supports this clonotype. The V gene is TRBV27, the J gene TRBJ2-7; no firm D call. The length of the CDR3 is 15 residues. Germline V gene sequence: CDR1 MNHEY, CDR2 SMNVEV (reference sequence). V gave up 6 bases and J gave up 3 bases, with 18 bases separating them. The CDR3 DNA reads TGTGCCAGCAGCCAGAAGACGGGCCCCAACTACGAGCAGTACTTC. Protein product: CASSQKTGPNYEQYF.

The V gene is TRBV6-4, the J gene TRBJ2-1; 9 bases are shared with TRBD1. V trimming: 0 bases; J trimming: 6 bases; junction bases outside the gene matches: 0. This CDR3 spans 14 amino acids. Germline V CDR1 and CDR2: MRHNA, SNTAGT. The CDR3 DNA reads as TGTGCCAGCAGTGACTCGACAGGGGGCAATGAGCAGTTCTTC. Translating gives CASSDSTGGNEQFF.

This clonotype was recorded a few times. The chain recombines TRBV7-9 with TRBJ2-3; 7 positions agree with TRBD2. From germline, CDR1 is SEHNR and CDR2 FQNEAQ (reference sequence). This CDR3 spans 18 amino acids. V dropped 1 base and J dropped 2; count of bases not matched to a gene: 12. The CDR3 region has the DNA TGTGCCAGCAGCTTAGTTAGTCCTAGCGGAGACTCCACAGATACGCAGTATTTT. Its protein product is CASSLVSPSGDSTDTQYF.

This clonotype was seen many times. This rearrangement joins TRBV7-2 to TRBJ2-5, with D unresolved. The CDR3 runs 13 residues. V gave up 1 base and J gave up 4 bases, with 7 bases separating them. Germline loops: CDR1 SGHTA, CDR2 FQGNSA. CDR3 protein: CASSLGQRETQYF. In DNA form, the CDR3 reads TGTGCCAGCAGCTTAGGCCAGCGAGAGACCCAGTACTTC.

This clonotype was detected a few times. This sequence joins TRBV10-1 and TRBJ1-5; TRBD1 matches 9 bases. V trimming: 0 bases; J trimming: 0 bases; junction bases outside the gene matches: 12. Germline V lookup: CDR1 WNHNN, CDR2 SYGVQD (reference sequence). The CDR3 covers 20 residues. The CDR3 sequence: CASSESTRTGAGYSNQPQHF. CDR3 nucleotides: TGCGCCAGCAGTGAGTCGACTCGGACAGGGGCCGGGTATAGCAATCAGCCCCAGCATTTT.

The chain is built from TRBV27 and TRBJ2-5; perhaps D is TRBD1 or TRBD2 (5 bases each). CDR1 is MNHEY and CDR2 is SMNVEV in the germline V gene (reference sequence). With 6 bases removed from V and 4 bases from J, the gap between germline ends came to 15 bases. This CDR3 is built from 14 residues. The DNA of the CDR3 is TGTGCCAGCAGCCCATGGACGGGGCGAGAGACCCAGTACTTC. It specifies CASSPWTGRETQYF.

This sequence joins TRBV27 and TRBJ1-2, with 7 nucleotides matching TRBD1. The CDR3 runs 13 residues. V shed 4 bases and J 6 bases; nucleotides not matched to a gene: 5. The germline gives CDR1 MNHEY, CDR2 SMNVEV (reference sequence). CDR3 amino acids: CASSSRGTDGYTF. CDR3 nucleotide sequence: TGTGCCAGCAGTTCCAGGGGGACGGATGGCTACACCTTC.

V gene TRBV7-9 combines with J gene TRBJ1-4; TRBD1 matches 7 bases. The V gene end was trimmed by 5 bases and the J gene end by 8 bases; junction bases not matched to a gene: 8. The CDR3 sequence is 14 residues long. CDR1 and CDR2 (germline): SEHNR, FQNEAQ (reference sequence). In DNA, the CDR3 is TGTGCCAGCAGCGAAGACAGGGAAGGGGAAAAACTGTTTTTT. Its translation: CASSEDREGEKLFF.

CDR3 sequence reads: CASSYRTGSSYEQYF. CDR3 in DNA: TGTGCCAGCAGTTATAGGACAGGGAGCTCCTACGAGCAGTACTTC. The rearrangement links TRBV6-6 to TRBJ2-7; TRBD1 matches 8 bases. With 3 bases clipped from V and 0 bases from J, the junction kept 4 bases outside the gene matches. This CDR3 comprises 15 residues. The V gene's germline CDR1 is MNHNY and CDR2 SVGAGI (reference sequence).

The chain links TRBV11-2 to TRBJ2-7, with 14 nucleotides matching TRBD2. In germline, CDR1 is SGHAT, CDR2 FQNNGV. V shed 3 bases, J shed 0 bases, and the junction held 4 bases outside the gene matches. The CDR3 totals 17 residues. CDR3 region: CASSFGLAGGFSYEQYF. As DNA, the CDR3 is TGTGCCAGCAGCTTCGGACTAGCGGGAGGCTTCTCCTACGAGCAGTACTTC.

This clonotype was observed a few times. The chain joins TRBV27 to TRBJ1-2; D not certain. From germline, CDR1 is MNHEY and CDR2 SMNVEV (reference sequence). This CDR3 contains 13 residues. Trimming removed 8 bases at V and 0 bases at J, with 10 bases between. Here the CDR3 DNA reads TGTGCCAGCGCTGGACCTTCTAACTATGGCTACACCTTC. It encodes CASAGPSNYGYTF.

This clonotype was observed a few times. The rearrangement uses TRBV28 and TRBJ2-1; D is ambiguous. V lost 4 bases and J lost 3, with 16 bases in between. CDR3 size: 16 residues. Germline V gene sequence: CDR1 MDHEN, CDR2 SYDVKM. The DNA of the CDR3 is TGTGCCAGCAGTTCACTTTCGGAGATAGACTACAATGAGCAGTTCTTC. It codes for CASSSLSEIDYNEQFF.

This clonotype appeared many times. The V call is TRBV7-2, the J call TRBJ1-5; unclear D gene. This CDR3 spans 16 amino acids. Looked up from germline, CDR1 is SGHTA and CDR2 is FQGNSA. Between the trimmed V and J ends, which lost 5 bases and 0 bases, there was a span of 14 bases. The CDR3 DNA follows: TGTGCCAGCAGCCCCGCAGGCATTTATAGCAATCAGCCCCAGCATTTT. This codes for CASSPAGIYSNQPQHF.

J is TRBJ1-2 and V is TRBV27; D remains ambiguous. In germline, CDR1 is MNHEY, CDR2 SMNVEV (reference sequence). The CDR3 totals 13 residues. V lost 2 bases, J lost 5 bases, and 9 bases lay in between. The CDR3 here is CASSLRGKYGYTF. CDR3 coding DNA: TGTGCCAGCAGTTTACGGGGAAAGTATGGCTACACCTTC.

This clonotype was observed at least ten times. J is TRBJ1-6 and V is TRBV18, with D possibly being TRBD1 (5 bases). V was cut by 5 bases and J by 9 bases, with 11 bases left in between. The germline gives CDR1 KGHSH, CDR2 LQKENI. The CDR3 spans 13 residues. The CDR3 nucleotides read TGTGCCAGCTCATCGGGCAGGGCTTCACCCCTCCACTTT. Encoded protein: CASSSGRASPLHF.

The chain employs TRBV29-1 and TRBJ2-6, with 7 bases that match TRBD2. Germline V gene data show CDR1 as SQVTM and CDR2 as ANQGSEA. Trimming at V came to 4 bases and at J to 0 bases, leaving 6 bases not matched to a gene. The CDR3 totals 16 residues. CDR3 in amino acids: CSVGPSGTSGANVLTF. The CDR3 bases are TGCAGCGTTGGCCCTAGCGGAACCTCTGGGGCCAACGTCCTGACTTTC.

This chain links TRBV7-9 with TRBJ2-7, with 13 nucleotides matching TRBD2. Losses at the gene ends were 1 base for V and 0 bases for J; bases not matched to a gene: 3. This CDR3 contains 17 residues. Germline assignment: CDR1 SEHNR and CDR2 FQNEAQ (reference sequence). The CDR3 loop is CASSLGTSGSSSYEQYF. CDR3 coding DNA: TGTGCCAGCAGCTTAGGGACTAGCGGGAGCAGCTCCTACGAGCAGTACTTC.

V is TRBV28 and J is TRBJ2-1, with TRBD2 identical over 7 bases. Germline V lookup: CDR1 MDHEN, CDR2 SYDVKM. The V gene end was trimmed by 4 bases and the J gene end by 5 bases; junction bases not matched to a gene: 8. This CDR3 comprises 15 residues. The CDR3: CASSSRRLADNEQFF. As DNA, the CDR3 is TGTGCCAGCAGTTCAAGGCGGCTAGCGGACAATGAGCAGTTCTTC.